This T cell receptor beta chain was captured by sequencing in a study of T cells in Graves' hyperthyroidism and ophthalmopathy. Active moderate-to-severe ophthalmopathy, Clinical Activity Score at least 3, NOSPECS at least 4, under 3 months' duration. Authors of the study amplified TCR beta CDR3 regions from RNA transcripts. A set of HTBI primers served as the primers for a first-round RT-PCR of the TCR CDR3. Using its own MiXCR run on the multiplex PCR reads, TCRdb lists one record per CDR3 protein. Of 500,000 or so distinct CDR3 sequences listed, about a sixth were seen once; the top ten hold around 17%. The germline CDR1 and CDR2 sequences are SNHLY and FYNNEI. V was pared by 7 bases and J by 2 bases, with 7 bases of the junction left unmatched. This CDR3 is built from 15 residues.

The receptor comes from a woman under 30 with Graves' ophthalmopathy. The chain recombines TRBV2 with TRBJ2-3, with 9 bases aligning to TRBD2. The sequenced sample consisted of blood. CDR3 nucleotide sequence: TGTGCCAGCAACCTAGCGGGGAGACTCACAGATACGCAGTATTTT. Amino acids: CASNLAGRLTDTQYF.